This T cell receptor beta chain was captured in a study of blood T cell repertoires in COVID-19. Trimming removed 2 bases from V and 3 bases from J, with 12 bases in between. Looked up from germline, CDR1 is SGHAT and CDR2 is FQDESV (reference sequence). The CDR3 spans 15 residues. Clones were read by immunoSEQ multiplex PCR, and TCRdb kept only the in-frame ones, dropping some. The table lists over 150,000 clones, 84% of them singletons, with 14% in the top ten. The chain joins TRBV11-1 to TRBJ2-3, with a possible D match to TRBD1 (5 bases). The clonotype comes from a man between 18 and 35 years old with active or convalescent COVID-19. The sample taken for sequencing was peripheral blood. For the CDR3, the DNA is TGTGCCAGCAGCTTATTAAGGGGTTCAACAGATACGCAGTATTTT. This encodes CASSLLRGSTDTQYF.